This T cell receptor (beta chain) is from a study of OX40 agonist ivuxolimab in advanced cancers. Study background: Ivuxolimab, which patients received intravenously every 2 weeks, was dosed at 0.01 to 10 mg/kg. Each dose-escalation patient presented with hepatocellular carcinoma, melanoma, renal cell or head and neck cancer. Findings and caveats of the study: Some of the lowest clonal expansion was seen in partial responders at 0.1-3.0 mg/kg.

To note about this clone: The target antigen is unknown.

Generated by immunoSEQ multiplex PCR, the TCRdb table keeps only in-frame clones and is missing some. The table records 60,000 to 75,000 clones, 81% of them present only once. The CDR3 extends over 15 amino acids. The chain couples TRBV21-1 to TRBJ2-7; TRBD1 reflects the table's D call only, with no check against the DNA. TRBV21-1 is designated a pseudogene. The receptor was isolated from an adult with an advanced solid tumor such as melanoma, head and neck, liver or kidney cancer. The sample in question was CD4+ or CD8+ T cells sorted from blood, obtained in a trial of the OX40 agonist ivuxolimab. The CDR3 sequence: CASSKRAGKCCEQYF. For the CDR3, the DNA is TGTGCCAGCAGCAAAAGGGCAGGGAAGTGTTGCGAGCAGTACTTC.